The present TCR beta chain was sequenced within a study of T-cell memory formation after mild COVID-19. Turning to the study itself: Largely, TCR clusters stayed within a single donor.

Findings and caveats of the study: Specificity for SARS-CoV-2 was not confirmed among the second-wave clones peaking on day 37. Within pre-infection memory, some responding clones were found, suggesting cross-reactive memory joined.

In this sample, this clonotype turned up a few times. Its target is unknown. The germline gives CDR1 MNHEY, CDR2 SVGAGI. The CDR3 spans 15 residues. The V and J ends lost 6 bases and 0 bases respectively, with 11 bases between them. 5'RACE primed from the constant segment yielded TCR alpha and TCR beta cDNA libraries bearing sample barcodes and UMIs. TCRdb analysed the 5' RACE reads with MiXCR anew, one entry per CDR3 protein. The repertoire has roughly 560,000 distinct CDR3 sequences, about 20% of them found once; the top ten carry around 13%. The sequencing sample was made of PBMCs or a T cell subset sorted from them (not recorded which). The chain recombines TRBV6-5 with TRBJ2-2; D gene uncertain. The receptor was isolated from an adult woman who had mild COVID-19 (a few samples of this study predate the infection). Cell type and time point are not known. The CDR3 reads CASRPNTANTGELFF. CDR3 coding DNA: TGTGCCAGCAGGCCCAACACCGCGAACACCGGGGAGCTGTTTTTT.